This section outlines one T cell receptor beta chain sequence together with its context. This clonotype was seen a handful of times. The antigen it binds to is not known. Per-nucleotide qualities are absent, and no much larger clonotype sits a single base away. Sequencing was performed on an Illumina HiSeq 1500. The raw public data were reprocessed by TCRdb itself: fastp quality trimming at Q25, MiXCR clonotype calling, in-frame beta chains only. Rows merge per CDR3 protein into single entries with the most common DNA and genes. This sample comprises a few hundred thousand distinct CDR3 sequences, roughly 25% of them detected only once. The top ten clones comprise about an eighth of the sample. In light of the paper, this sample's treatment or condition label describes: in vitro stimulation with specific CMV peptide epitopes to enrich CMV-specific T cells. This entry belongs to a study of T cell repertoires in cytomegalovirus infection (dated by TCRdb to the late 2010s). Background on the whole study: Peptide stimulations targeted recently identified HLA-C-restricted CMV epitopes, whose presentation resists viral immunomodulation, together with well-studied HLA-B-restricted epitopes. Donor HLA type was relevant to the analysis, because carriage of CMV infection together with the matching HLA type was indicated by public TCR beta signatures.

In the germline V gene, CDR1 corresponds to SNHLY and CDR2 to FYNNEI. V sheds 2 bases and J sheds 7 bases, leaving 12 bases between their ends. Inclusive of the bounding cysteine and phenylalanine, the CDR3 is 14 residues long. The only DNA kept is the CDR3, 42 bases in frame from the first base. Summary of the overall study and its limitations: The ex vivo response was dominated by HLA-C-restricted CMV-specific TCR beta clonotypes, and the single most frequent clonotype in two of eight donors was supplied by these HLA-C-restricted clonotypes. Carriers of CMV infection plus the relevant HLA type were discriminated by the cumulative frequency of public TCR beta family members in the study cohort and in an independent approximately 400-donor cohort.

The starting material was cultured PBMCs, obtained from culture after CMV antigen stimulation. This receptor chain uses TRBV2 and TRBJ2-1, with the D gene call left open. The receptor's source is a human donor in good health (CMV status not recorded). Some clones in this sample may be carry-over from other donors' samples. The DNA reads TGTGCCAGCAGTGAAAGGGTGCGGCAGAATGAGCAGTTCTTC. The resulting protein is CASSERVRQNEQFF.